One and the same sample provided the 25 T cell receptor beta chains below, sequenced in a study of spatial heterogeneity in lung cancer. The antigens for these receptors are not known. The time point was: sample taken at primary tumor resection. Study results and limitations: One measure, the expanded intratumoral alpha and beta TCR count, tracked tumor mutation counts.

TCRdb reanalysed the 5' RACE reads using MiXCR and keeps one entry per CDR3 protein. The sample contains around 6,200 distinct CDR3 sequences, 11% to 15% of which appear only once. The sample was lung tumor tissue, taken at surgery. The receptors were sampled from a male donor with early-stage non-small cell lung cancer.

This clonotype qualifies as medium-sized. This chain links TRBV29-1 with TRBJ2-3, with 10 bases lining up with TRBD2. V lost 5 bases to trimming and J lost 4 bases; unmatched junction nucleotides: 9. There are 15 residues in the CDR3. Germline assignment: CDR1 SQVTM and CDR2 ANQGSEA. This chain's CDR3 is CSVNPLAGASDTQYF. The DNA of the CDR3 is TGCAGCGTTAACCCCCTAGCGGGAGCGTCAGATACGCAGTATTTT.

This clonotype was observed many times. The chain combines TRBV29-1 with TRBJ1-4; D gene uncertain. The germline V and J ends were trimmed by 0 bases and 3 bases, with 11 bases remaining between them. In germline, CDR1 is SQVTM, CDR2 ANQGSEA. The CDR3 sequence is 15 residues long. The CDR3 sequence: CSVEDHTDSNEKLFF. Written as DNA, the CDR3 is TGCAGCGTTGAAGATCATACTGATTCTAATGAAAAACTGTTTTTT.

This clonotype was counted ten times or more. The CDR3 nucleotides read TGTGCCAGCAGCCAAGATTTAGAACCCTACGAGCAGTACTTC. Translating it yields CASSQDLEPYEQYF. The chain employs TRBV3-1 and TRBJ2-7; D gene uncertain. CDR1 is LGHDT and CDR2 is YNNKEL in the germline V gene (reference sequence). There are 14 residues in the CDR3. Trimming shortened V by 0 bases and J by 2 bases, and 8 bases separated the two germline ends.

Here the CDR3 reads CSARASGTDTQYF. Here the CDR3 DNA reads TGCAGTGCTAGAGCTAGCGGCACAGATACGCAGTATTTT. The genes are TRBV20-1 and TRBJ2-3; tentative D call: TRBD2 (6 bases). The CDR3 has 13 amino acids. Germline CDR1 and CDR2: DFQATT and SNEGSKA (reference sequence). V was pared by 1 base and J by 1 base, with 6 bases between.

This clonotype is judged medium-sized (0.01 to 0.1%). The chain recombines TRBV4-3 with TRBJ1-6; D perhaps matches TRBD1 (5 bases). The V gene lost 0 bases and the J gene lost 8 bases, with 20 bases spanning the gap. The CDR3 sequence is 18 residues long. Germline V gene lookup returns CDR1 LGHNA and CDR2 YSLEER. The CDR3 DNA sequence: TGCGCCAGCAGCCAAGAGCATACACCAGGGTTGGGAGATTCACCCCTCCACTTT. Protein product: CASSQEHTPGLGDSPLHF.

Judged by abundance, this clonotype is large (0.1 to 1%). V is TRBV12-3 or TRBV12-4 and J is TRBJ1-1, with a weak D call TRBD1 (6 bases). The CDR3 runs 14 residues. V lost 4 bases and J lost 3, with 12 bases in between. DNA for the CDR3: TGTGCCAGCAGTTGGACCGGGACACACACTGAAGCTTTCTTT. Translation gives CASSWTGTHTEAFF.

Only a few counts were recorded for this clonotype. The chain couples TRBV24-1 to TRBJ2-1; tentatively, D is TRBD1 (5 bases). V was shortened by 3 bases and J by 0 bases, with 8 bases between the two germline ends. CDR3 length equals 15 residues. CDR1 is KGHDR, CDR2 SFDVKD, per germline. The CDR3 bases are TGTGCCACCAGTGATAGGGGCGGCTCCTACAATGAGCAGTTCTTC. Translating gives CATSDRGGSYNEQFF.

This clonotype was observed at least ten times. The genes are TRBV4-2 and TRBJ2-2; 8 positions match TRBD2. Per germline, CDR1 LGHNA and CDR2 YNFKEQ. J was trimmed by 6 bases and V by 0 bases; bases with no gene match: 12. The CDR3 is 18 amino acids. CDR3 region: CASSQDISGDLGAGELFF. The CDR3 DNA is TGTGCCAGCAGCCAAGATATTAGCGGGGACCTTGGGGCCGGGGAGCTGTTTTTT.

This clonotype is labeled medium-sized. This chain links TRBV5-4 with TRBJ1-2; TRBD1 aligns across 9 bases. Germline V gives CDR1 SGHNT, CDR2 YYREEE (reference sequence). V shed 0 bases and J 5 bases; nucleotides not matched to a gene: 2. The CDR3 has 14 amino acids. DNA for the CDR3: TGTGCCAGCAGCTTGGTACAGGGGGCGTATGGCTACACCTTC. Translating gives CASSLVQGAYGYTF.

This clonotype is deemed medium-sized (0.01 to 0.1%). The chain joins TRBV5-1 to TRBJ1-6, with D maybe TRBD1 (6 bases). Germline lookup yields CDR1 SGHRS and CDR2 YFSETQ. V was trimmed by 0 bases and J by 7 bases, leaving 11 bases between them. This CDR3 has 15 residues. The CDR3: CASSLGVQGNSPLHF. The CDR3 DNA is TGCGCCAGCAGCTTGGGGGTACAGGGAAATTCACCCCTCCACTTT. The full variable domain, in which reference TRBV5-1 and TRBJ1-6 provide the parts outside the CDR3, is KAGVTQTPRYLIKTRGQQVTLSCSPISGHRSVSWYQQTPGQGLQFLFEYFSETQRNKGNFPGRFSGRQFSNSRSEMNVSTLELGDSALYLCASSLGVQGNSPLHFGNGTRLTVT.

This clonotype was picked up many times. In DNA, the CDR3 is TGTGCCAGCAGTTCCCCCGAGGATTCACCCCTCCACTTT. Translated, it gives CASSSPEDSPLHF. The V call is TRBV6-6, the J call TRBJ1-6; D remains unclear. Trimming shortened V by 4 bases and J by 8 bases, and 9 bases separated the two germline ends. The CDR3 is 13 residues long. CDR1 and CDR2 from the germline V gene are MNHNY and SVGAGI (reference sequence).

This clonotype has a count of ten or more. The chain joins TRBV19 to TRBJ2-7, with a weak D call TRBD2 (6 bases). V lost 5 bases, J lost 6 bases, and 17 bases lay in between. From germline, CDR1 is LNHDA and CDR2 SQIVND (reference sequence). The CDR3 totals 14 residues. CDR3 sequence (DNA): TGTGCCAGTAGTGTGCCAATGGGAGGTGGCGAGCAGTACTTC. Residues: CASSVPMGGGEQYF. Together with reference TRBV19 and TRBJ2-7, the CDR3 gives the full variable domain: DGGITQSPKYLFRKEGQNVTLSCEQNLNHDAMYWYRQDPGQGLRLIYYSQIVNDFQKGDIAEGYSVSREKKESFPLTVTSAQKNPTAFYLCASSVPMGGGEQYFGPGTRLTVT.

By sample fraction, this clonotype is medium-sized. The chain employs TRBV6-5 and TRBJ1-1; unclear D gene. The V gene's germline CDR1 is MNHEY and CDR2 SVGAGI. The CDR3 extends over 19 amino acids. The ends were cut back, 5 bases at V and 7 bases at J, with 32 bases in the middle. Here the CDR3 DNA reads TGTGCCAGCAGTCTCCGAACGAGTGGGTCGGGCAAAAATCGCCATGAAGCTTTCTTT. Residues: CASSLRTSGSGKNRHEAFF.

By share, this clonotype ranks as medium-sized. This chain links TRBV6-6 with TRBJ1-1, with TRBD1 as a possible D gene (6 bases). Trimming pared 7 bases from V and 1 base from J, leaving 13 bases between. Germline CDR1 is MNHNY and CDR2 is SVGAGI (reference sequence). The CDR3 is made up of 14 amino acids. CDR3: CASTKRGANTEAFF. As DNA, the CDR3 is TGTGCCAGCACCAAGCGGGGGGCGAACACTGAAGCTTTCTTT.

The rearrangement uses TRBV12-3 or TRBV12-4 and TRBJ2-2; D not resolved. This CDR3 has 13 residues. With 1 base removed from V and 7 bases from J, the gap between germline ends came to 7 bases. The CDR3 is CASSLVRSGELFF. Here the CDR3 DNA reads TGTGCCAGCAGTTTAGTGAGAAGCGGGGAGCTGTTTTTT.

The chain joins TRBV7-2 to TRBJ2-3; D is uncertain. Deletions cut 6 bases from V and 2 bases from J, with 6 bases between. In germline, CDR1 is SGHTA, CDR2 FQGNSA. This CDR3 is 12 amino acids long. The CDR3 DNA is TGTGCCAGCAGTCTTTACACAGATACGCAGTATTTT. Amino acids: CASSLYTDTQYF.

This clonotype was detected ten times or more. The gene calls are TRBV7-6 and TRBJ1-4; 10 nucleotides match TRBD1. V lost 2 bases, J lost 8 bases, and 8 bases stayed unmatched. CDR1 is SGHVS, CDR2 FNYEAQ, per germline. This CDR3 comprises 16 residues. This CDR3 reads CASSLLTGGKGEKLFF. CDR3 DNA: TGTGCCAGCAGCTTACTGACAGGGGGCAAAGGGGAAAAACTGTTTTTT.

This clonotype was seen at least ten times. The chain recombines TRBV5-1 with TRBJ1-2; possible D gene TRBD1, 5 bases. The CDR3 consists of 14 residues. The V gene lost 2 bases and the J gene lost 4 bases, with 12 bases spanning the gap. Germline V gene data show CDR1 as SGHRS and CDR2 as YFSETQ. This CDR3 is CASSFTGEGYGYTF. DNA for the CDR3: TGCGCCAGCAGCTTCACGGGGGAGGGCTATGGCTACACCTTC.

CDR3 protein: CSVPGRSYGYTF. For the CDR3, the DNA is TGCAGCGTTCCAGGGAGGAGCTATGGCTACACCTTC. The chain carries TRBV29-1 and TRBJ1-2, with D possibly matching TRBD1 (5 bases). The CDR3 runs 12 residues. Trimming stripped 5 bases from V and 4 bases from J, with 11 bases between. Germline V gives CDR1 SQVTM, CDR2 ANQGSEA.

By sample fraction, this clonotype is medium-sized (0.01 to 0.1%). V gene TRBV5-1 combines with J gene TRBJ1-4; a possible D gene is TRBD1 (5 bases). Trimming took 4 bases from V and 4 from J, leaving 11 bases between them. The germline V gene encodes CDR1 SGHRS and CDR2 YFSETQ. The CDR3 consists of 14 residues. The CDR3 here is CASSLDRLNEKLFF. The CDR3 nucleotides read TGCGCCAGCAGCCTCGACAGACTTAATGAAAAACTGTTTTTT.

This clonotype showed up just a few times. The chain uses TRBV6-5 and TRBJ2-1, with 8 bases lining up with TRBD2. Germline CDR1 is MNHEY and CDR2 is SVGAGI. The V segment lost 0 bases and the J segment 7 bases; nucleotides outside the gene matches: 8. The CDR3 loop spans 16 amino acids. The CDR3 reads CASSYSGRALRNEQFF. The CDR3 DNA reads as TGTGCCAGCAGTTACTCCGGGAGGGCCCTCAGAAATGAGCAGTTCTTC.

This clonotype was counted at least ten times. V is TRBV30 and J is TRBJ1-2; D gene uncertain. Trimming removed 0 bases from V and 2 bases from J, with 7 bases in between. This CDR3 comprises 13 residues. CDR1 and CDR2 from the germline V gene are GTSNPN and SVGIG (reference sequence). CDR3 sequence (DNA): TGTGCCTGGAGTGTCGGTGACAACTATGGCTACACCTTC. Translation gives CAWSVGDNYGYTF.

This clonotype is deemed medium-sized. J is TRBJ1-2 and V is TRBV30; 7 nucleotides line up with TRBD1. This CDR3 contains 15 residues. Germline V CDR1 and CDR2: GTSNPN, SVGIG (reference sequence). The V gene end was trimmed by 4 bases and the J gene end by 2 bases; junction bases not matched to a gene: 10. The CDR3 sequence: CAWKETGHTNYGYTF. The CDR3, as DNA: TGTGCCTGGAAGGAGACAGGGCATACAAACTATGGCTACACCTTC.

J is TRBJ2-3 and V is TRBV6-1; no firm D call. V was shortened by 7 bases and J by 6 bases, with 11 bases between the two germline ends. CDR3 length equals 12 residues. Germline values: CDR1 MNHNS, CDR2 SASEGT. The CDR3 sequence: CASTLEADTQYF. CDR3 in DNA: TGTGCCAGCACCCTTGAAGCGGATACGCAGTATTTT.

This clonotype has a count of ten or more. J is TRBJ2-5 and V is TRBV12-3 or TRBV12-4; the D is unclear. The CDR3 has 13 residues. The V gene lost 3 bases and the J gene lost 3 bases, with 8 bases spanning the gap. CDR3 in amino acids: CASSFHSEETQYF. The CDR3 nucleotides are TGTGCCAGCAGTTTTCACAGTGAAGAGACCCAGTACTTC.